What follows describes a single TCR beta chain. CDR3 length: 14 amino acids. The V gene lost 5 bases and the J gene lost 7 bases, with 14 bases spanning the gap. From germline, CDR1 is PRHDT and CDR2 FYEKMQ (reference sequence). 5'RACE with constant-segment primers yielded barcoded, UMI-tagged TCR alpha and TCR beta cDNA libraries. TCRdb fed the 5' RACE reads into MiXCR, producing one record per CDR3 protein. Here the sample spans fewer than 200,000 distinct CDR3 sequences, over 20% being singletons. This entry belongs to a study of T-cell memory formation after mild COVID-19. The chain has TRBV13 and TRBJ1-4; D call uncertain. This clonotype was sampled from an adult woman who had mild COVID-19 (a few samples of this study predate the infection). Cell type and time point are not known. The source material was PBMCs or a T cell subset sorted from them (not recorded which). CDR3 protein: CASSRATDVEKLFF. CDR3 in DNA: TGTGCCAGCAGCCGGGCCACAGATGTTGAAAAACTGTTTTTT.